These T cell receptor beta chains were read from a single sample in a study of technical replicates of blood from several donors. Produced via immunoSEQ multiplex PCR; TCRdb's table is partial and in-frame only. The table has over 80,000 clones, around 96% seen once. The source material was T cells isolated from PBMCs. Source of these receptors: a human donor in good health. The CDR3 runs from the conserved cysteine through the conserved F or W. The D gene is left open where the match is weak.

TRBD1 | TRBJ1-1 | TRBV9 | TGTGCCAGCAGCGTCTCCCTCTTTCACCAGGGGGTTGGCACTGAAGCTTTCTTT | CASSVSLFHQGVGTEAFF
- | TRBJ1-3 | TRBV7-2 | TGTGCCAGCAGCTTTTACGGAGCGGGACGGTCAGGAAACACCATATATTTT | CASSFYGAGRSGNTIYF
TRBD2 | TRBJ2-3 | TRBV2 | TGTGCCAGCAGTCGACTAGCGGATGACACAGATACGCAGTATTTT | CASSRLADDTDTQYF
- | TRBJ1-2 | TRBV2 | TGTGCCAGCAGTACGGGGGTCTATGGCTACACCTTC | CASSTGVYGYTF
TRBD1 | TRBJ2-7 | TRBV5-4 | TGTGCCAGCAGCTTGGGGACAGGCTACGAGCAGTACTTC | CASSLGTGYEQYF
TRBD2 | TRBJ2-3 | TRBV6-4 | TGTGCCAGCAGTCTAACTAGCGGGAGCACAGATACGCAGTATTTT | CASSLTSGSTDTQYF
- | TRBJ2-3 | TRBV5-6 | TGTGCCAGCAGCTTGATGTCGGGAGATGGCACAGATACGCAGTATTTT | CASSLMSGDGTDTQYF
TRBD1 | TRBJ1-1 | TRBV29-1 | TGCAGCTCACGACAGGGAACGAACACTGAAGCTTTCTTT | CSSRQGTNTEAFF
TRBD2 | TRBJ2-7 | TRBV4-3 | TGCGCCAGCAGCCAAGGACTAGCGGGAGGCTACGAGCAGTACTTC | CASSQGLAGGYEQYF
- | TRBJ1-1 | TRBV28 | TGTGCCAGCAGTTTATCGGAGGGTTTAGGGGCTTTCTTT | CASSLSEGLGAFF
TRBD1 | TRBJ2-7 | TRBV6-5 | TGTGCCACCCGACAGGGCTACGAGCAGTACTTC | CATRQGYEQYF
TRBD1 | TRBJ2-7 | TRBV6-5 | TGTGCCAGCAGTTACACCTACGAGGGGGCCCTGGGGCAGTACTTC | CASSYTYEGALGQYF
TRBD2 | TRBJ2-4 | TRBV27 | TGTGCCAGCAGTTCCCTTAGCGGGGGGAGGATAAAAAACATTCAGTACTTC | CASSSLSGGRIKNIQYF
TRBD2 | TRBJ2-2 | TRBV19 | TGTGCCAGTAGCATCAGTCTGGGACTAGCGGGAGGGAACACCGGGGAGCTGTTTTTT | CASSISLGLAGGNTGELFF
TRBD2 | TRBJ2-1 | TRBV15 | TGTGCCACCAGCAGAGTGGGGGTATTAGCGGGGTTCTCCTACAATGAGCAGTTCTTC | CATSRVGVLAGFSYNEQFF
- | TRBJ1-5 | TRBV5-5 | TGTGCCAGCAGCTTCCGTATGGGAGATCAGCCCCAGCATTTT | CASSFRMGDQPQHF
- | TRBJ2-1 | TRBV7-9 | TGTGCCAGCAGTCCCCGGGACTCTGTCTTAGGTGAGCAGTTCTTC | CASSPRDSVLGEQFF
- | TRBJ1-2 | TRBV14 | TGTGCCAGCAGCCAAGCCGGGGGAGGTGGCTACACCTTC | CASSQAGGGGYTF
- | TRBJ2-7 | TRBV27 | TGTGCCAGCAGCCTCGAGTCCCTACACAGCTCCTACGAGCAGTACTTC | CASSLESLHSSYEQYF
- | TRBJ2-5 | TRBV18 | TGTGCCAGCTCACCGGACATGGACGTTGGGACCCAGTACTTC | CASSPDMDVGTQYF
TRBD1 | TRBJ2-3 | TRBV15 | TGTGCCACCAGCAGACAGGGGGCCACAGATACGCAGTATTTT | CATSRQGATDTQYF
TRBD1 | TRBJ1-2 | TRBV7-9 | TGTGCCAGCAGCTTATCCTCACAGGGGAAGGTCTATGGCTACACCTTC | CASSLSSQGKVYGYTF
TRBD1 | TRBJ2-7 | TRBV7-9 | TGTGCCAGCAGCTTGACAGGGTTCCACTACGAGCAGTACTTC | CASSLTGFHYEQYF
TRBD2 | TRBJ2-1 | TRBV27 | TGTGCCAGCAGCCGGGGACTATCGACTGGGGAGCAGTTCTTC | CASSRGLSTGEQFF
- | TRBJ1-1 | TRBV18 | TGTGCCAGCTCACATCGGAACACTGAAGCTTTCTTT | CASSHRNTEAFF